The 2 T cell receptor beta chains given below trace back to one sample, sequenced in a study of identical twins. TCRdb ran MiXCR on the 5' RACE reads and lists one entry per CDR3 protein. The table includes 400,000 to 500,000 distinct CDR3 sequences, about 18% detected once. Source material: naive T cells sorted from blood. These receptors originate from a man in his fifties or sixties in good health.

This clonotype was picked up many times. CDR3: CSAPSFGAYNEQFF. CDR3 sequence (DNA): TGCAGTGCCCCCTCTTTCGGGGCGTACAATGAGCAGTTCTTC. This chain links TRBV20-1 with TRBJ2-1, with D possibly called TRBD1 or TRBD2 (5 bases each). V was clipped by 6 bases and J by 4 bases, with 16 bases between them. Per germline, CDR1 DFQATT and CDR2 SNEGSKA (reference sequence). The CDR3 has 14 amino acids.

This clonotype was seen many times. The rearrangement links TRBV5-6 to TRBJ2-1; D remains ambiguous. Germline CDR1 reads SGHDT; CDR2 reads YYEEEE. V was trimmed by 0 bases and J by 0 bases, leaving 10 bases between them. The CDR3 consists of 16 residues. The DNA of the CDR3 is TGTGCCAGCAGCTTGGCCAGGAGAAGCTCCTACAATGAGCAGTTCTTC. Its protein product is CASSLARRSSYNEQFF. Variable domain in full (rest from reference TRBV5-6 and TRBJ2-1): DAGVTQSPTHLIKTRGQQVTLRCSPKSGHDTVSWYQQALGQGPQFIFQYYEEEERQRGNFPDRFSGHQFPNYSSELNVNALLLGDSALYLCASSLARRSSYNEQFFGPGTRLTVL.